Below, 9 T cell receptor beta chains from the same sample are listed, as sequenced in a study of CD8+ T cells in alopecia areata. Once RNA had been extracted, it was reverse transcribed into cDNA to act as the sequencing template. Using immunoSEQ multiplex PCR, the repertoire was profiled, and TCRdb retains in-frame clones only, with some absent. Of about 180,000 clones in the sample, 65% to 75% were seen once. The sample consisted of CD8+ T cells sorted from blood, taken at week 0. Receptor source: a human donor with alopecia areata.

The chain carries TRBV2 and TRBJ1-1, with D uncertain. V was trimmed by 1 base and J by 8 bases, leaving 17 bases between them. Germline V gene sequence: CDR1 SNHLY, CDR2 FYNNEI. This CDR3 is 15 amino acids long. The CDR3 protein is CASSEVPGTSAEAFF. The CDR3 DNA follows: TGTGCCAGCAGTGAAGTCCCGGGAACATCAGCAGAAGCTTTCTTT.

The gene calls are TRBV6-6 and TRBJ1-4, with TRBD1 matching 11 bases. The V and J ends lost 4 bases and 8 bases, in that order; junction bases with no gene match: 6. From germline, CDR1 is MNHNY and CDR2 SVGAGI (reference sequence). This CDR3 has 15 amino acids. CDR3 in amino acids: CASSWGQGGAEKLFF. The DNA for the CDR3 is TGTGCCAGCAGTTGGGGACAGGGGGGGGCGGAAAAACTGTTTTTT.

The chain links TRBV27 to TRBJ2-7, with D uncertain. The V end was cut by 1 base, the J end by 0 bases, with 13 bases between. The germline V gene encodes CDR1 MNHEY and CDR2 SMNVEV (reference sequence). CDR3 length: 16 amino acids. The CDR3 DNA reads TGTGCCAGCAGTTTATATTGGCAGGCCAACTCCTACGAGCAGTACTTC. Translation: CASSLYWQANSYEQYF.

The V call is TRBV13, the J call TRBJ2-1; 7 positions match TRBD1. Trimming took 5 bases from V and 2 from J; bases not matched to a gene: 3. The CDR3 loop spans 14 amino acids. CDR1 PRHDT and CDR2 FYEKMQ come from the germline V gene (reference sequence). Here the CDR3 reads CASSRDSAYNEQFF. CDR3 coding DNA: TGTGCCAGCAGCCGGGACAGCGCCTACAATGAGCAGTTCTTC.

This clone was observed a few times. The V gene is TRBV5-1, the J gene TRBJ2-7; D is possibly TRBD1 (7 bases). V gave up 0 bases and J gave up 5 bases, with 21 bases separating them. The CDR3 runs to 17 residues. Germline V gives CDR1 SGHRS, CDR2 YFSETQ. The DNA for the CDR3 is TGCGCCAGCAGCTTGGCCGTGGCAGGGGGGAACCCGGACGAGCAGTACTTC. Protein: CASSLAVAGGNPDEQYF.

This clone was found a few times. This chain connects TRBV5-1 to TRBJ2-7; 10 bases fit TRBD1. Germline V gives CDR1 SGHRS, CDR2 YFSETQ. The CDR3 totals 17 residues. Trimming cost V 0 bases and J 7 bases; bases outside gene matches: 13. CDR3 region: CASSLAPRDRGSLEQYF. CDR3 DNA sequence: TGCGCCAGCAGCTTGGCCCCACGGGACAGGGGCTCCCTTGAGCAGTACTTC. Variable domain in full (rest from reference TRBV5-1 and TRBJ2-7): KAGVTQTPRYLIKTRGQQVTLSCSPISGHRSVSWYQQTPGQGLQFLFEYFSETQRNKGNFPGRFSGRQFSNSRSEMNVSTLELGDSALYLCASSLAPRDRGSLEQYFGPGTRLTVT.

CDR3: CASSLDHEQFF. The CDR3, as DNA: TGTGCCAGCAGCTTAGACCATGAGCAGTTCTTC. The rearrangement joins TRBV7-9 to TRBJ2-1; the D is unclear. Germline CDR1 reads SEHNR; CDR2 reads FQNEAQ (reference sequence). V lost 1 base, J lost 8 bases, and 3 bases lay in between. The CDR3 runs 11 residues.

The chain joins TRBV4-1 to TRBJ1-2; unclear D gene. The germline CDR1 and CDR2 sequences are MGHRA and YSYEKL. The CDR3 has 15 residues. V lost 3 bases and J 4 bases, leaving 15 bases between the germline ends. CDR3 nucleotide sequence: TGCGCCAGCAGCCAGGGCACGGGGAGCCTCTATGGCTACACCTTC. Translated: CASSQGTGSLYGYTF.

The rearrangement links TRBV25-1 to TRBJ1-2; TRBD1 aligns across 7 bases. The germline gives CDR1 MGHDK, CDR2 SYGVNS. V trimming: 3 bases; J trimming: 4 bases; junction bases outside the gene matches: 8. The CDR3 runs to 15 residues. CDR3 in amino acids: CASSEPRQGGYGYTF. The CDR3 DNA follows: TGTGCCAGCAGTGAGCCCCGACAGGGCGGCTATGGCTACACCTTC.